These 18 T cell receptor beta chains originate from one sample sequenced in a study of T cells in lung cancer brain metastases. Clones were sequenced by immunoSEQ multiplex PCR, and TCRdb holds only the in-frame ones, with some missing. The sample contains several thousand clones, 70% to 90% of which appear only once. Sequencing was performed on tumor tissue from the primary lung tumor. The receptors stem from a man aged 45 to 65 with non-small cell lung cancer.

The V call is TRBV7-6, the J call TRBJ1-2; D remains unclear. Germline CDR1 reads SGHVS; CDR2 reads FNYEAQ. V was trimmed by 5 bases and J by 4 bases, leaving 20 bases between them. The CDR3 sequence is 16 residues long. The CDR3 reads CASSDDYDRKTYGYTF. CDR3 nucleotides: TGTGCCAGCAGCGACGACTATGATCGAAAGACCTATGGCTACACCTTC.

The rearrangement links TRBV29-1 to TRBJ2-5; the D gene is possibly TRBD2 (6 bases). The germline V gene has CDR1 SQVTM and CDR2 ANQGSEA. CDR3 size: 14 residues. With 3 bases removed from V and 5 bases from J, the gap between germline ends came to 16 bases. CDR3 sequence (DNA): TGCAGCGTTGATAGCCCCCCAGGGAGGGAGACCCAGTACTTC. Translating gives CSVDSPPGRETQYF.

The chain carries TRBV9 and TRBJ2-2; 12 positions agree with TRBD2. J gave up 6 bases and V 3 bases, and 3 bases lay outside the gene matches. The CDR3 is 15 residues long. Germline CDR1 and CDR2: SGDLS and YYNGEE. Here the CDR3 DNA reads TGTGCCAGCAGCGCTAGCGGGGGGGCCGCCGGGGAGCTGTTTTTT. Translation gives CASSASGGAAGELFF.

In its sample, this clone was seen once. The V call is TRBV27, the J call TRBJ2-6, with D tentatively TRBD2 (5 bases). This CDR3 contains 15 residues. V shed 5 bases and J shed 5 bases, with 13 bases lying between them. The germline V gene has CDR1 MNHEY and CDR2 SMNVEV (reference sequence). The CDR3 coding sequence is TGTGCCAGCAGTCCTGAGGGCTTTAGGGCCAACGTCCTGACTTTC. This translates into CASSPEGFRANVLTF.

V is TRBV5-1 and J is TRBJ1-3, with no clear D. V lost 4 bases, J lost 0 bases, and 14 bases lay in between. This CDR3 region has 16 residues. The germline V gene has CDR1 SGHRS and CDR2 YFSETQ. CDR3 amino acids: CASSGTALSSGNTIYF. The CDR3 nucleotides read TGCGCCAGCAGCGGAACGGCCCTAAGCTCTGGAAACACCATATATTTT.

This chain links TRBV10-2 with TRBJ1-5; unclear D gene. The CDR3 has 12 residues. V was cut by 3 bases and J by 4 bases, with 4 bases left in between. Germline values: CDR1 WSHSY, CDR2 SAAADI. The CDR3 nucleotides read TGCGCCAGCAGTGAAAGAAATCAGCCCCAGCATTTT. Translating gives CASSERNQPQHF.

The V call is TRBV11-2, the J call TRBJ1-1, with TRBD1 identical over 7 bases. This CDR3 spans 16 amino acids. Trimming took 0 bases from V and 5 from J; bases not matched to a gene: 9. Per the germline V gene, CDR1 is SGHAT and CDR2 is FQNNGV. The CDR3 nucleotides are TGTGCCAGCAGCTTAGAGGGGCAGACAGGGTATACTGAAGCTTTCTTT. It specifies CASSLEGQTGYTEAFF. Full variable domain (outside the CDR3, taken from reference TRBV11-2 and TRBJ1-1): EAGVAQSPRYKIIEKRQSVAFWCNPISGHATLYWYQQILGQGPKLLIQFQNNGVVDDSQLPKDRFSAERLKGVDSTLKIQPAKLEDSAVYLCASSLEGQTGYTEAFFGQGTRLTVV.

This chain's CDR3 is CASSRFQGANQPQHF. Here the CDR3 DNA reads TGCGCCAGCAGCCGCTTTCAGGGGGCTAATCAGCCCCAGCATTTT. The chain carries TRBV4-1 and TRBJ1-5; 8 positions agree with TRBD1. V lost 4 bases to trimming and J lost 4 bases; unmatched junction nucleotides: 6. The V gene's germline CDR1 is MGHRA and CDR2 YSYEKL. CDR3 length: 15 residues.

The rearrangement links TRBV13 to TRBJ2-7; D remains unclear. The germline V gene has CDR1 PRHDT and CDR2 FYEKMQ (reference sequence). The CDR3 contains 14 residues. V lost 0 bases to trimming and J lost 0 bases, with 6 bases between them. The CDR3 nucleotides read TGTGCCAGCAGCTTAGGTGCCTACTCCTACGAGCAGTACTTC. As protein: CASSLGAYSYEQYF.

The chain recombines TRBV6-4 with TRBJ1-2, with a weak D call TRBD1 (5 bases). Germline CDR1 reads MRHNA; CDR2 reads SNTAGT. Between the trimmed V and J ends, which lost 8 bases and 6 bases, there was a span of 10 bases. The CDR3 is made up of 11 amino acids. CDR3 amino acids: CASWGGDGYTF. DNA of the CDR3: TGTGCCAGCTGGGGGGGGGATGGCTACACCTTC.

This sequence joins TRBV5-4 and TRBJ2-6; D gene unclear. CDR1 and CDR2 (germline): SGHNT, YYREEE (reference sequence). Trimming removed 1 base at V and 4 bases at J, with 3 bases between. The length of the CDR3 is 13 residues. The CDR3 DNA reads TGTGCCAGCAGCTTGTACGGGGCCAACGTCCTGACTTTC. The encoded protein is CASSLYGANVLTF.

The rearrangement uses TRBV21-1 and TRBJ1-5; the table's TRBD1 call for D was not verified on the DNA. TRBV21-1 is a pseudogene segment. The CDR3 sequence is 15 residues long. The CDR3 DNA is TGTGCCAGCAGCGCCAGGGGACAGGGCAATCAGCCCCAGCATTTT. This encodes CASSARGQGNQPQHF.

The chain combines TRBV30 with TRBJ2-3; 12 positions agree with TRBD2. This CDR3 contains 14 residues. After removal of 8 bases from V and 8 bases from J, the junction contained 11 bases not matched to a gene. Germline CDR1 is GTSNPN and CDR2 is SVGIG (reference sequence). The DNA for the CDR3 is TGTGCCCTCTTGACTAGCGGGAGATTTGGTACGCAGTATTTT. Translating gives CALLTSGRFGTQYF. Combining the CDR3 with reference TRBV30 and TRBJ2-3 gives the whole variable domain SQTIHQWPATLVQPVGSPLSLECTVEGTSNPNLYWYRQAAGRGLQLLFYSVGIGQISSEVPQNLSASRPQDRQFILSSKKLLLSDSGFYLCALLTSGRFGTQYFGPGTRLTVL.

The rearrangement links TRBV29-1 to TRBJ2-2; D perhaps matches TRBD1 (6 bases). CDR3 length: 16 residues. V lost 1 base to trimming and J lost 6 bases, with 18 bases between them. CDR1 and CDR2 from the germline V gene are SQVTM and ANQGSEA. The CDR3 sequence is CSVEGTEGRTAGELFF. As DNA, the CDR3 is TGCAGCGTTGAAGGGACAGAGGGCCGAACGGCCGGGGAGCTGTTTTTT.

This sequence joins TRBV5-6 and TRBJ1-3; a possible D gene is TRBD1 (5 bases). CDR1 is SGHDT, CDR2 YYEEEE, per germline. The V and J ends lost 4 bases and 4 bases respectively, with 15 bases between them. The CDR3 is 15 amino acids. CDR3 coding DNA: TGTGCCAGCAGCCTCCCCGGGACGGCGGGAAACACCATATATTTT. Translating gives CASSLPGTAGNTIYF.

The gene calls are TRBV9 and TRBJ1-4; tentative D call: TRBD1 (5 bases). The CDR3 runs to 14 residues. Germline loops: CDR1 SGDLS, CDR2 YYNGEE. V lost 5 bases to trimming and J lost 8 bases, with 16 bases between them. Here the CDR3 reads CASSLGGTREKLFF. Here the CDR3 DNA reads TGTGCCAGCAGTTTGGGGGGTACTCGCGAAAAACTGTTTTTT.

This chain connects TRBV4-1 to TRBJ1-6; TRBD1 is a possible D gene (5 bases). V shed 3 bases and J shed 10 bases, with 22 bases lying between them. Germline V gene data show CDR1 as MGHRA and CDR2 as YSYEKL. CDR3 length equals 17 residues. CDR3 region: CASSHPLEQERSSPLHF. In nucleotides, the CDR3 is TGCGCCAGCAGCCATCCGCTCGAACAGGAGAGAAGCTCACCCCTCCACTTT.

The V call is TRBV5-5, the J call TRBJ2-2, with D tentatively TRBD1 (5 bases). This CDR3 comprises 16 residues. Germline lookup yields CDR1 SGHKS and CDR2 YYEKEE (reference sequence). Deletions cut 4 bases from V and 1 base from J, with 14 bases between. The CDR3 region is CASSRKDTGNTGELFF. CDR3 nucleotides: TGTGCCAGCAGCCGTAAAGACACAGGGAACACCGGGGAGCTGTTTTTT.